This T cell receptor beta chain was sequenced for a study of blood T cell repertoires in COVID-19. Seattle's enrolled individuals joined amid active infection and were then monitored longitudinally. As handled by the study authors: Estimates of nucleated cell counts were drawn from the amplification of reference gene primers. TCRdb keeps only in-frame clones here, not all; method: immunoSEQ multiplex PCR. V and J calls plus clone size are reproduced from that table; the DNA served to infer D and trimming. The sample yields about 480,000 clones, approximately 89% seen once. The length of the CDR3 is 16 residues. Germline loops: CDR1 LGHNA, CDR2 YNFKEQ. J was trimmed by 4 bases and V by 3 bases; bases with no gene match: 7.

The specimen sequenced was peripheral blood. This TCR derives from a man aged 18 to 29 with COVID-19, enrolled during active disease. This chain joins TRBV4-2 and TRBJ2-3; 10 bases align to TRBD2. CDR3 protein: CASSQEGAGGPDTQYF. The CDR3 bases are TGTGCCAGCAGCCAGGAGGGAGCGGGGGGGCCAGATACGCAGTATTTT.